These 17 T cell receptor beta chains originate from one sample sequenced in a study of T-cell reconstitution after alpha-beta-depleted transplantation in children. TCRbeta library preparation incorporated unique molecular identifiers. TCRdb re-derived calls from the PCR reads in MiXCR, one entry per CDR3 protein. The sample has hundreds of thousands of distinct CDR3 sequences; over 9.5% are singletons. The sample in question was PBMCs, obtained before TCRalphabeta/CD19-depleted stem cell transplant. These receptors were taken from a child aged 2 to 10 with inherited bone marrow failure, due to receive a stem cell transplant.

This sequence joins TRBV7-9 and TRBJ2-7; a possible D gene is TRBD1 (6 bases). With 1 base removed from V and 5 bases from J, the gap between germline ends came to 15 bases. The CDR3 spans 15 residues. Germline V gene lookup returns CDR1 SEHNR and CDR2 FQNEAQ (reference sequence). CDR3 sequence reads: CASSLEQGNVHEQYF. The CDR3 region has the DNA TGTGCCAGCAGCTTAGAACAGGGCAACGTCCACGAGCAGTACTTC.

This clonotype was picked up many times. V and J are TRBV6-2 or TRBV6-3 and TRBJ1-1; perhaps TRBD1 as D (5 bases). Germline V gene sequence: CDR1 MNHEY, CDR2 SVGEGT. The CDR3 is 13 residues long. V was clipped by 7 bases and J by 1 base, with 10 bases between them. The CDR3 reads CASMPGTNTEAFF. The CDR3 DNA follows: TGTGCCAGCATGCCAGGGACGAACACTGAAGCTTTCTTT.

In this sample, this clonotype turned up many times. The V call is TRBV27, the J call TRBJ2-5; D gene uncertain. The CDR3 extends over 12 amino acids. The germline CDR1 and CDR2 sequences are MNHEY and SMNVEV (reference sequence). V was shortened by 3 bases and J by 3 bases, with 5 bases between the two germline ends. For the CDR3, the DNA is TGTGCCAGCAGTTTTTTAGAAGAGACCCAGTACTTC. Amino acids: CASSFLEETQYF.

The sample holds many counts of this clonotype. The gene calls are TRBV9 and TRBJ2-1; TRBD1 aligns across 10 bases. Trimming took 2 bases from V and 8 from J; bases not matched to a gene: 1. Germline assignment: CDR1 SGDLS and CDR2 YYNGEE. CDR3 size: 13 residues. The CDR3 loop is CASSVGTGDEQFF. As DNA, the CDR3 is TGTGCCAGCAGCGTGGGGACAGGGGATGAGCAGTTCTTC.

This clonotype was recorded many times. This chain connects TRBV4-3 to TRBJ2-7; 9 bases match TRBD1. The CDR3 consists of 15 residues. Trimming took 5 bases from V and 5 from J; bases not matched to a gene: 10. Germline V gene data show CDR1 as LGHNA and CDR2 as YSLEER. The CDR3 is CASSLRGTGFDEQYF. The CDR3, as DNA: TGCGCCAGCAGCTTAAGGGGGACAGGGTTCGACGAGCAGTACTTC.

V gene TRBV3-1 combines with J gene TRBJ2-3, with no clear D. The CDR3 covers 19 residues. V lost 11 bases, J lost 0 bases, and 30 bases lay in between. CDR1 is LGHDT, CDR2 YNNKEL, per germline (reference sequence). The CDR3 loop is CAFSFPRHPRDSSTDTQYF. DNA of the CDR3: TGTGCCTTCAGTTTCCCGCGACACCCGCGAGATTCTAGCACAGATACGCAGTATTTT.

There are many counts of this clonotype. The J gene is TRBJ1-1, the V gene TRBV11-2; D is undetermined. This CDR3 has 13 residues. Germline V gene sequence: CDR1 SGHAT, CDR2 FQNNGV. V lost 5 bases and J lost 1, with 8 bases in between. In nucleotides, the CDR3 is TGTGCCAGCAGCCCCGAACCGAACACTGAAGCTTTCTTT. It yields the protein CASSPEPNTEAFF.

There are a few counts of this clonotype. The V call is TRBV5-1, the J call TRBJ1-3, with a possible D match to TRBD1 (6 bases). V was shortened by 3 bases and J by 3 bases, with 10 bases between the two germline ends. Looked up from germline, CDR1 is SGHRS and CDR2 is YFSETQ. The CDR3 extends over 14 amino acids. The CDR3 DNA follows: TGCGCCAGCAGCTCACAGGGAAGTGGAAACACCATATATTTT. It specifies CASSSQGSGNTIYF. Full variable domain (missing parts from reference TRBV5-1 and TRBJ1-3): KAGVTQTPRYLIKTRGQQVTLSCSPISGHRSVSWYQQTPGQGLQFLFEYFSETQRNKGNFPGRFSGRQFSNSRSEMNVSTLELGDSALYLCASSSQGSGNTIYFGEGSWLTVV.

The table lists this clonotype with many counts. In DNA form, the CDR3 reads TGTGCCAGCAGCCAAACTCCGGGACTCCGGGCCGTTGGCTACACCTTC. Protein product: CASSQTPGLRAVGYTF. This sequence joins TRBV3-1 and TRBJ1-2; a possible D gene is TRBD1 (5 bases). Trimming cost V 2 bases and J 7 bases, with 20 bases left between them. Germline V CDR1 and CDR2: LGHDT, YNNKEL (reference sequence). CDR3 length equals 16 residues.

This clonotype was counted at least ten times. CDR3 residues: CASSQEADQPQHF. As DNA, the CDR3 is TGCGCCAGCAGCCAAGAAGCGGATCAGCCCCAGCATTTT. The chain couples TRBV4-3 to TRBJ1-5; no reliable D call. CDR3 length: 13 amino acids. V lost 0 bases and J lost 5, with 5 bases in between. Germline V gives CDR1 LGHNA, CDR2 YSLEER.

There are many counts of this clonotype. This chain joins TRBV5-1 and TRBJ2-5; D is unresolved. This CDR3 region has 14 residues. Trimming took 4 bases from V and 1 from J, leaving 11 bases between them. Germline values: CDR1 SGHRS, CDR2 YFSETQ. CDR3 sequence: CASSLQYFQETQYF. DNA of the CDR3: TGCGCCAGCAGCCTCCAGTATTTCCAAGAGACCCAGTACTTC.

This clonotype was observed many times. The gene calls are TRBV7-8 and TRBJ2-7; 15 positions match TRBD2. After removal of 4 bases from V and 4 bases from J, the junction contained 8 bases not matched to a gene. The CDR3 contains 17 residues. The germline V gene encodes CDR1 SGHVS and CDR2 FQNEAQ. The CDR3 DNA reads TGTGCCAGCAGCTCCGGACTAGCGGGAGGGCCGGGTTACGAGCAGTACTTC. Protein sequence: CASSSGLAGGPGYEQYF. The complete variable domain, with remaining parts taken from reference TRBV7-8 and TRBJ2-7, reads GAGVSQSPRYKVAKRGQDVALRCDPISGHVSLFWYQQALGQGPEFLTYFQNEAQLDKSGLPSDRFFAERPEGSVSTLKIQRTQQEDSAVYLCASSSGLAGGPGYEQYFGPGTRLTVT.

The chain carries TRBV2 and TRBJ2-7; D may be TRBD1 or TRBD2 (5 bases each). Trimming pared 9 bases from V and 6 bases from J, leaving 24 bases between. There are 15 residues in the CDR3. Germline V gene data show CDR1 as SNHLY and CDR2 as FYNNEI. The CDR3, as DNA: TGTGCCAGAAGCTCCGGACAAGACGGGGTTGCCGAGCAGTACTTC. Protein sequence: CARSSGQDGVAEQYF.

This clonotype has a handful of counts. This chain joins TRBV7-8 and TRBJ2-7; tentative D call: TRBD1 (6 bases). In germline, CDR1 is SGHVS, CDR2 FQNEAQ. V was pared by 4 bases and J by 1 base, with 23 bases between. This CDR3 is 18 amino acids long. CDR3 residues: CASSYRTANLGISYEQYF. CDR3 bases: TGTGCCAGCAGCTACCGGACAGCGAACCTGGGAATTTCCTACGAGCAGTACTTC.

The V gene is TRBV27, the J gene TRBJ2-3; D possibly uses TRBD1 or TRBD2 (5 bases each). Trimming left V 8 bases short and J 5 bases short, with 17 bases between. Looked up from germline, CDR1 is MNHEY and CDR2 is SMNVEV (reference sequence). CDR3 size: 14 residues. CDR3: CASGFGAAGDTQYF. The CDR3 DNA follows: TGTGCCAGCGGGTTCGGGGCGGCGGGAGATACGCAGTATTTT.

This clonotype has just a few counts. The genes are TRBV11-2 and TRBJ1-1; D is uncertain. The germline gives CDR1 SGHAT, CDR2 FQNNGV. The CDR3 sequence is 13 residues long. V lost 5 bases to trimming and J lost 0 bases, with 7 bases between them. CDR3 in amino acids: CASSAIMNTEAFF. The CDR3 nucleotides read TGTGCCAGCAGCGCAATTATGAACACTGAAGCTTTCTTT.

The table lists this clonotype with many counts. The rearrangement joins TRBV5-1 to TRBJ2-1; 9 bases align to TRBD2. This CDR3 has 16 residues. Per the germline V gene, CDR1 is SGHRS and CDR2 is YFSETQ. The J segment lost 4 bases and the V segment lost 5 bases, leaving 10 bases of the junction unmatched. CDR3 sequence: CASRQDLAGLYNEQFF. Written as DNA, the CDR3 is TGCGCCAGCAGACAGGACCTAGCGGGACTATACAATGAGCAGTTCTTC.